What follows are 18 T cell receptor beta chains derived from one specimen sequenced in a study of blood T cell repertoires in COVID-19. Profiling relied on immunoSEQ multiplex PCR, and the TCRdb table lists in-frame clones only, not all of them. The table records about 220,000 clones, about 88% of them present only once. Sequenced sample: PBMCs or T cells enriched from blood (not recorded which). These receptor sequences come from a woman in her twenties or thirties who had recovered from COVID-19.

The genes are TRBV9 and TRBJ2-2; D is possibly TRBD1 (6 bases). CDR1 and CDR2 (germline): SGDLS, YYNGEE. The CDR3 extends over 16 amino acids. Trimming left V 0 bases short and J 2 bases short, with 11 bases between. DNA for the CDR3: TGTGCCAGCAGCGTAGAACAGGGTATTAACACCGGGGAGCTGTTTTTT. Encoded protein: CASSVEQGINTGELFF.

This sequence joins TRBV6-5 and TRBJ2-7, with D perhaps matching TRBD2 (6 bases). The CDR3 length is 14 residues. Germline CDR1 reads MNHEY; CDR2 reads SVGAGI. Trimming took off 2 bases at V and 4 bases at J, with 12 bases between the two ends. CDR3 coding DNA: TGTGCCAGCAGTTACGGGCGGGGCAAATACGAGCAGTACTTC. This encodes CASSYGRGKYEQYF.

This CDR3 reads CASSRHGGRTNEKLFF. DNA of the CDR3: TGTGCCAGCAGCCGCCACGGGGGGCGGACTAATGAAAAACTGTTTTTT. The V call is TRBV11-2, the J call TRBJ1-4; possibly TRBD1 for D (6 bases). Germline values: CDR1 SGHAT, CDR2 FQNNGV. This CDR3 has 16 amino acids. Trimming shortened V by 5 bases and J by 2 bases, and 15 bases separated the two germline ends.

J is TRBJ1-1 and V is TRBV27, with TRBD1 matching over 10 bases. In germline, CDR1 is MNHEY, CDR2 SMNVEV (reference sequence). The trim removed 7 bases at V and 5 bases at J, leaving 7 bases unmatched. This CDR3 is 14 amino acids long. CDR3 nucleotides: TGTGCCAGCACCAAGGGACAGGGGAAGACTGAAGCTTTCTTT. It encodes CASTKGQGKTEAFF.

This chain connects TRBV19 to TRBJ1-5, with D unclear. The germline V gene has CDR1 LNHDA and CDR2 SQIVND (reference sequence). CDR3 size: 13 residues. V was pared by 7 bases and J by 0 bases, with 7 bases between. CDR3 amino acids: CASTQSSNQPQHF. The DNA for the CDR3 is TGTGCCAGTACACAGAGTAGCAATCAGCCCCAGCATTTT.

Here the CDR3 reads CASSLAAGAADTQYF. The DNA for the CDR3 is TGTGCCAGCAGCTTAGCAGCGGGGGCGGCAGATACGCAGTATTTT. The chain couples TRBV11-3 to TRBJ2-3; TRBD2 agrees at 8 bases. The trim removed 1 base at V and 4 bases at J, leaving 4 bases unmatched. CDR1 SGHNT and CDR2 YENEEA come from the germline V gene. This CDR3 contains 15 residues. The whole variable domain, remainder taken from reference TRBV11-3 and TRBJ2-3, is EAGVVQSPRYKIIEKKQPVAFWCNPISGHNTLYWYLQNLGQGPELLIRYENEEAVDDSQLPKDRFSAERLKGVDSTLKIQPAELGDSAVYLCASSLAAGAADTQYFGPGTRLTVL.

This CDR3 reads CASSLEGRSSGNTIYF. The CDR3 bases are TGCGCCAGCAGCTTGGAGGGGCGCAGCTCTGGAAACACCATATATTTT. V is TRBV5-1 and J is TRBJ1-3; D perhaps matches TRBD1 (5 bases). This CDR3 spans 16 amino acids. The germline gives CDR1 SGHRS, CDR2 YFSETQ. V shed 0 bases and J shed 0 bases, with 10 bases lying between them.

The V call is TRBV6-2 or TRBV6-3, the J call TRBJ1-2, with 7 bases lining up with TRBD1. The ends lost 6 bases at V and 8 bases at J; junction bases unmatched: 12. In germline, CDR1 is MNHEY, CDR2 SVGEGT. CDR3 length equals 14 residues. In DNA, the CDR3 is TGTGCCAGCAGCCTGACAGGGACCAGGGGAGGCTACACCTTC. This codes for CASSLTGTRGGYTF.

V and J are TRBV10-3 and TRBJ2-3; 7 bases line up with TRBD2. Germline V lookup: CDR1 ENHRY, CDR2 SYGVKD. V was clipped by 4 bases and J by 2 bases; unmatched bases: 6. This CDR3 region has 15 residues. The CDR3 DNA sequence: TGTGCCATCAGTGGCCCAGCGGGGATCACAGATACGCAGTATTTT. This sequence encodes CAISGPAGITDTQYF.

The V and J genes are TRBV11-2 and TRBJ2-5; the match to TRBD2 covers 11 bases. From germline, CDR1 is SGHAT and CDR2 FQNNGV. CDR3 size: 16 residues. V was clipped by 6 bases and J by 2 bases; unmatched bases: 8. CDR3 bases: TGTGCCAGCAGTCAAGCTCTAGCGGGGGGACAAGAGACCCAGTACTTC. It specifies CASSQALAGGQETQYF. The whole variable domain, remainder taken from reference TRBV11-2 and TRBJ2-5, is EAGVAQSPRYKIIEKRQSVAFWCNPISGHATLYWYQQILGQGPKLLIQFQNNGVVDDSQLPKDRFSAERLKGVDSTLKIQPAKLEDSAVYLCASSQALAGGQETQYFGPGTRLLVL.

This chain links TRBV6-5 with TRBJ2-3, with 14 positions matching TRBD2. Trimming cost V 6 bases and J 4 bases; bases outside gene matches: 3. This CDR3 has 15 residues. The germline V gene encodes CDR1 MNHEY and CDR2 SVGAGI. The CDR3 DNA reads as TGTGCCAGCAGCGGACTAGCGGGGGGCCCAGATACGCAGTATTTT. Protein sequence: CASSGLAGGPDTQYF.

The chain employs TRBV12-3 or TRBV12-4 and TRBJ1-1, with 7 nucleotides matching TRBD1. The CDR3 is 13 residues long. The trim removed 3 bases at V and 11 bases at J, leaving 9 bases unmatched. In nucleotides, the CDR3 is TGTGCCAGCAGTTTTGCGTCAGGGGGAGAGGCTTTCTTT. This encodes CASSFASGGEAFF.

The chain uses TRBV6-5 and TRBJ1-1; D perhaps matches TRBD1 (6 bases). CDR1 and CDR2 (germline): MNHEY, SVGAGI. The CDR3 is 12 residues long. V lost 4 bases and J 11 bases, leaving 14 bases between the germline ends. The chain's CDR3 is CASSLQGTSAFF. In nucleotides, the CDR3 is TGTGCCAGCAGTTTACAGGGTACTAGTGCTTTCTTT.

The chain links TRBV7-7 to TRBJ2-1; unclear D gene. The CDR3 is 18 amino acids. Trimming took off 5 bases at V and 0 bases at J, with 20 bases between the two ends. Looked up from germline, CDR1 is SSHAT and CDR2 is FNYEAQ (reference sequence). CDR3 sequence: CASSPRLRRSLSYNEQFF. For the CDR3, the DNA is TGTGCCAGCAGCCCGAGACTCCGACGATCTCTCTCCTACAATGAGCAGTTCTTC.

The rearrangement links TRBV7-3 to TRBJ1-1; a possible D gene is TRBD1 (6 bases). The CDR3 extends over 16 amino acids. Between the trimmed V and J ends, which lost 0 bases and 1 base, there was a span of 12 bases. Per the germline V gene, CDR1 is SGHTA and CDR2 is FQGTGA. In DNA, the CDR3 is TGTGCCAGCAGCTTAACCCCACAGGGAAAGAACACTGAAGCTTTCTTT. Amino acid sequence: CASSLTPQGKNTEAFF. The complete variable domain, with remaining parts taken from reference TRBV7-3 and TRBJ1-1, reads GAGVSQTPSNKVTEKGKYVELRCDPISGHTALYWYRQSLGQGPEFLIYFQGTGAADDSGLPNDRFFAVRPEGSVSTLKIQRTERGDSAVYLCASSLTPQGKNTEAFFGQGTRLTVV.

This clone was seen just once. The rearrangement links TRBV5-6 to TRBJ1-6, with D possibly matching TRBD1 (6 bases). Trimming stripped 2 bases from V and 7 bases from J, with 13 bases between. CDR1 and CDR2 (germline): SGHDT, YYEEEE. The CDR3 length is 15 residues. The CDR3 loop is CASSFPRTANSPLHF. CDR3 sequence (DNA): TGTGCCAGCAGCTTTCCAAGGACAGCGAATTCACCCCTCCACTTT.

The V gene is TRBV19, the J gene TRBJ1-2; D gene unclear. V was cut by 0 bases and J by 6 bases, with 8 bases left in between. Germline CDR1 and CDR2: LNHDA and SQIVND (reference sequence). This CDR3 region has 13 residues. CDR3 sequence reads: CASSIDTGNGYTF. The CDR3 DNA follows: TGTGCCAGTAGTATAGATACCGGGAATGGCTACACCTTC.

The chain couples TRBV25-1 to TRBJ1-1, with D uncertain. The CDR3 sequence is 12 residues long. Trimming cost V 4 bases and J 6 bases, with 9 bases left between them. Germline lookup yields CDR1 MGHDK and CDR2 SYGVNS. In nucleotides, the CDR3 is TGTGCCAGCAGTGGAGAGATTTCTGAAGCTTTCTTT. Amino acids: CASSGEISEAFF. The full variable domain, in which reference TRBV25-1 and TRBJ1-1 provide the parts outside the CDR3, is EADIYQTPRYLVIGTGKKITLECSQTMGHDKMYWYQQDPGMELHLIHYSYGVNSTEKGDLSSESTVSRIRTEHFPLTLESARPSHTSQYLCASSGEISEAFFGQGTRLTVV.